The sequence of this T cell receptor beta chain was determined in a study of control samples from healthy donors and cancer patients (TCRdb year 2020). A few counts support this clone. Its antigen target is currently unknown. Base qualities are not recorded, but no much larger clone differs from it by a single base. The method was the immunoSEQ multiplex PCR assay. TCRdb provides this immuneACCESS table in a form limited to in-frame rearrangements. Some clones are lacking; in checked studies, under half of them reflect an unresolved V gene, and why the rest are absent is not known. This sample comprises about 94,000 clones, 90% of them detected only once. The ten largest clones capture about 4% of the sample. The germline V gene (reference sequence) sets CDR1 to LNHNV and CDR2 to YYDKDF. CDR3 length: 15 amino acids, cysteine to phenylalanine. Only the CDR3 portion is preserved as DNA: 45 bases, with reading frame beginning at the first base. The V and J ends are trimmed by 1 base and 5 bases, leaving 11 bases between them.

The sequence was obtained from a woman aged 18-29 years in good health. The sequenced sample consisted of blood. The chain links TRBV15 with TRBJ1-4, with no reliable assignment of the D segment. The DNA reads as follows: TGTGCCACCAGCAGAGCACGGGGATTAAATGAAAAACTGTTTTTT. Its translation reads: CATSRARGLNEKLFF.